This T cell receptor (beta chain) was identified in a study of T-cell memory formation after mild COVID-19. Study summary: Each donor largely had its own TCR clusters. Study-level points and caveats: The study detected some responding clones in pre-infection memory, suggesting cross-reactive memory joined. Contracting clones from day 15 to 85 showed balanced CD4/CD8; later expanders favored CD4+. Chiefly within CM and EM were the contracting CD4+ clones; CD8+ ones were within EMRA.

Germline CDR1 is SGHTA and CDR2 is FQGTGA. V lost 5 bases and J 3 bases, leaving 10 bases between the germline ends. The CDR3 length is 13 residues. From the 5' RACE reads, TCRdb called clonotypes with MiXCR, one entry per CDR3 protein. The sample lists about 500,000 distinct CDR3 sequences, around 20% occurring once. This clonotype has more than one count but fewer than ten. Its target is unknown. The source material was PBMCs or a T cell subset sorted from them (not recorded which). This clonotype was sampled from an adult woman who had mild COVID-19 (a few samples of this study predate the infection). Cell type and time point are not known. The chain couples TRBV7-3 to TRBJ1-1; D not resolved. The CDR3 spells CASSPDKDTEAFF. The CDR3 DNA reads TGTGCCAGCAGCCCCGACAAGGACACTGAAGCTTTCTTT. The entire variable domain, with the rest obtained from reference TRBV7-3 and TRBJ1-1, is as follows: GAGVSQTPSNKVTEKGKYVELRCDPISGHTALYWYRQSLGQGPEFLIYFQGTGAADDSGLPNDRFFAVRPEGSVSTLKIQRTERGDSAVYLCASSPDKDTEAFFGQGTRLTVV.